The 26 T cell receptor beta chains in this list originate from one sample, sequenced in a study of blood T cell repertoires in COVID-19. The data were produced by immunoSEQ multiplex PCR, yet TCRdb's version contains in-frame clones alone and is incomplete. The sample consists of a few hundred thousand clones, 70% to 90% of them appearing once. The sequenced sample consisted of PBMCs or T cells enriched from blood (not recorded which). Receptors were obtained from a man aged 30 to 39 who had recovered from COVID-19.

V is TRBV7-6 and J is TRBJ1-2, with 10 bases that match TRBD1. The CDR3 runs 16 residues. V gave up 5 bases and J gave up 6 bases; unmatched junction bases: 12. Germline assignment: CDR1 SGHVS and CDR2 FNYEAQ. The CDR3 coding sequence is TGTGCCAGCAGCCTCCGGGACAGGGGAGATTCGGATGGCTACACCTTC. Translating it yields CASSLRDRGDSDGYTF.

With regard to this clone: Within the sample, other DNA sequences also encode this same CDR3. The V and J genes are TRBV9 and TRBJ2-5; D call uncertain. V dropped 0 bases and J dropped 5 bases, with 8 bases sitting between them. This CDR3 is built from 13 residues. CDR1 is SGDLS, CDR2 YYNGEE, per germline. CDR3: CASSVGAEETQYF. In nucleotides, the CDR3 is TGTGCCAGCAGCGTAGGTGCTGAGGAGACCCAGTACTTC.

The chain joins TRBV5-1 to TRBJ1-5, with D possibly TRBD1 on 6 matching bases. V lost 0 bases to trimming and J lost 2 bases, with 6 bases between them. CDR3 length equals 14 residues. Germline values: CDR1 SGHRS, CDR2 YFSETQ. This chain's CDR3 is CASSLGTGNQPQHF. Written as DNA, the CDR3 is TGCGCCAGCAGCTTGGGGACAGGCAATCAGCCCCAGCATTTT.

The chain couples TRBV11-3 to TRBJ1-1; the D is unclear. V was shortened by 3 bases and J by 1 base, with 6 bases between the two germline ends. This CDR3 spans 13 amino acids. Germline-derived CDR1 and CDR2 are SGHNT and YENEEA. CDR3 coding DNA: TGTGCCAGCAGCTTTACGAGGAACACTGAAGCTTTCTTT. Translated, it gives CASSFTRNTEAFF.

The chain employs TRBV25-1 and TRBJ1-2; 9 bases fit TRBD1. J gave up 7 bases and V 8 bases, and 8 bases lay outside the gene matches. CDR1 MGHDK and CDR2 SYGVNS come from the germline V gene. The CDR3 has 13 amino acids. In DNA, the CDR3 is TGTGCCAGCTTCGGGACAGGGACCTCTGGCTACACCTTC. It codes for CASFGTGTSGYTF.

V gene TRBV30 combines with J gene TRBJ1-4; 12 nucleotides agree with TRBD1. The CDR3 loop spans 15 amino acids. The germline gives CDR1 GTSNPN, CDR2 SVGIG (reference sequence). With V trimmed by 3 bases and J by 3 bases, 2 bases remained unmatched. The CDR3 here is CAWRGQGAANEKLFF. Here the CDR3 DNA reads TGTGCCTGGAGGGGACAGGGGGCGGCTAATGAAAAACTGTTTTTT.

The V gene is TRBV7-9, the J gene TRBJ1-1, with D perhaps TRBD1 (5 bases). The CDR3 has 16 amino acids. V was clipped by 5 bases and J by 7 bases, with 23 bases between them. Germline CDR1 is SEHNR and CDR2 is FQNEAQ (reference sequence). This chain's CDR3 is CASSTGAGWVRGEAFF. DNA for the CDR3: TGTGCCAGCAGCACGGGTGCAGGGTGGGTTCGCGGTGAAGCTTTCTTT.

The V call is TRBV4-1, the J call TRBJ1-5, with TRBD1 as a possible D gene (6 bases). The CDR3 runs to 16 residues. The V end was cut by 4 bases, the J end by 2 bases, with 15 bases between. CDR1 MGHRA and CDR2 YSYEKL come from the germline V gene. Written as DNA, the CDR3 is TGCGCCAGCAGCCGAGAAGGAAGACAGGGCAATCAGCCCCAGCATTTT. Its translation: CASSREGRQGNQPQHF.

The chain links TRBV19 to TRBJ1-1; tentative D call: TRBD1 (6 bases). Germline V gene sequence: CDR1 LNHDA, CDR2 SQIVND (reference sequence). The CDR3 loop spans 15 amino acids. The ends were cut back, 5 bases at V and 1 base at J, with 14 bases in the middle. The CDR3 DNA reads TGTGCCAGTAGTTTGGGGGCTCGCAGGAACACTGAAGCTTTCTTT. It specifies CASSLGARRNTEAFF.

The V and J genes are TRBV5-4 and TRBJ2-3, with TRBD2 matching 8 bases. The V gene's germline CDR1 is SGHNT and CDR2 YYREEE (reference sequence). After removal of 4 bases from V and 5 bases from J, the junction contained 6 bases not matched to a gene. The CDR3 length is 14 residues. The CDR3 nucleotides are TGTGCCAGCAGCGTCAGCGGGGGAAAAGATACGCAGTATTTT. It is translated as CASSVSGGKDTQYF.

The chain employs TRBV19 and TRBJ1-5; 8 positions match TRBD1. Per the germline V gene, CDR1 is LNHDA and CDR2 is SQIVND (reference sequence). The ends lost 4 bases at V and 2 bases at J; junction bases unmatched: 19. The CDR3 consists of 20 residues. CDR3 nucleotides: TGTGCCAGTAGTACGAACAGGGGGTATAAGGGAGGGCCGGGCAATCAGCCCCAGCATTTT. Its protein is CASSTNRGYKGGPGNQPQHF. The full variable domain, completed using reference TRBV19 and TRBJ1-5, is DGGITQSPKYLFRKEGQNVTLSCEQNLNHDAMYWYRQDPGQGLRLIYYSQIVNDFQKGDIAEGYSVSREKKESFPLTVTSAQKNPTAFYLCASSTNRGYKGGPGNQPQHFGDGTRLSIL.

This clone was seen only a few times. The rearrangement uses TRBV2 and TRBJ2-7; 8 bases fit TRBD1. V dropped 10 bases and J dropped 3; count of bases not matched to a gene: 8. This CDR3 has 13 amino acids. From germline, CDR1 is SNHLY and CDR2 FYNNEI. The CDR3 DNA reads TGTGCCACCGACAGGGGAAGGGACTACGAGCAGTACTTC. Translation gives CATDRGRDYEQYF.

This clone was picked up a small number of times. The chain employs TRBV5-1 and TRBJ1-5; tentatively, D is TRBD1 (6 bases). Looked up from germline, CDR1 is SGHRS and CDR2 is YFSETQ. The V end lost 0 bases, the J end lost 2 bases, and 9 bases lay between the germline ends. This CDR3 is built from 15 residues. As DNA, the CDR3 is TGCGCCAGCAGCTTGGGGCCAGGGGGCAATCAGCCCCAGCATTTT. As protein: CASSLGPGGNQPQHF.

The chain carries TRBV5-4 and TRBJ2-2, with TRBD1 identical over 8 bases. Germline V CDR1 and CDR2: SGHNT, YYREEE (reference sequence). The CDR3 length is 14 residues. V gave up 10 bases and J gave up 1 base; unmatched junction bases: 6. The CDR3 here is CAAGQGGNTGELFF. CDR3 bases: TGTGCCGCTGGACAGGGCGGGAACACCGGGGAGCTGTTTTTT.

The DNA for the CDR3 is TGTGCCAGCAGCCCCCCTGGCGGGGGTTTCGGTGAGCAGTTCTTC. Translating it yields CASSPPGGGFGEQFF. The chain is built from TRBV6-6 and TRBJ2-1; 7 positions agree with TRBD2. Looked up from germline, CDR1 is MNHNY and CDR2 is SVGAGI (reference sequence). This CDR3 is 15 amino acids long. V lost 6 bases and J lost 9; bases outside the gene matches: 14.

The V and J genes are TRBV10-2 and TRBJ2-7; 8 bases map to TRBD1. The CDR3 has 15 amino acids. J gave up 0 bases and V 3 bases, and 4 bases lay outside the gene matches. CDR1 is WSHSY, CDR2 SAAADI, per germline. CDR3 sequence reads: CASSERTGNSYEQYF. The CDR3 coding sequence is TGCGCCAGCAGTGAAAGGACAGGGAACTCCTACGAGCAGTACTTC.

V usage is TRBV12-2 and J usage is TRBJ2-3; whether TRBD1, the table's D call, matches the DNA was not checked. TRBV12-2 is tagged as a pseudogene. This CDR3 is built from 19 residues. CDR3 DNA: TGTGCAAGTCGCTTCCTGGTCTCTGCGGGACAGGGGTACACAGATACGCAGTATTTT. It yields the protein CASRFLVSAGQGYTDTQYF.

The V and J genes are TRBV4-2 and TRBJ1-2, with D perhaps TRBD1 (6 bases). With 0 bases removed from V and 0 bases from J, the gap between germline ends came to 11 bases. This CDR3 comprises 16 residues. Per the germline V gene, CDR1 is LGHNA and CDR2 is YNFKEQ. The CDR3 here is CASSQDRDTSNYGYTF. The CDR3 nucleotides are TGTGCCAGCAGCCAAGACCGGGACACGTCTAACTATGGCTACACCTTC.

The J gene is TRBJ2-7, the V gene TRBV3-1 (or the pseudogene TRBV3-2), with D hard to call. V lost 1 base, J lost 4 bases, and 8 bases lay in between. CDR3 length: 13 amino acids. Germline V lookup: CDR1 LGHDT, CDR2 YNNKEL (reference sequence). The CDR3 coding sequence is TGTGCCAGCAGCCAAGGGAGCTGGTACGAGCAGTACTTC. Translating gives CASSQGSWYEQYF.

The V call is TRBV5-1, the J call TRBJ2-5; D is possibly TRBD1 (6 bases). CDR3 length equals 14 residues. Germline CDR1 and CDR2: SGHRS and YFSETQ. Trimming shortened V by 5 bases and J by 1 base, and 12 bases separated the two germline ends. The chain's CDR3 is CASRRGSGQETQYF. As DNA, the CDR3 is TGCGCCAGCAGAAGGGGGTCGGGCCAAGAGACCCAGTACTTC.

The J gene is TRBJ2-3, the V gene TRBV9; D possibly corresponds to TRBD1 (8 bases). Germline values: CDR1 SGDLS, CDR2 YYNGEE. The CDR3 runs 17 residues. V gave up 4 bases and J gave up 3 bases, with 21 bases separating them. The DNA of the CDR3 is TGTGCCAGCAGCCCAACAACAGGGGGGGGGCCAACAGATACGCAGTATTTT. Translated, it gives CASSPTTGGGPTDTQYF.

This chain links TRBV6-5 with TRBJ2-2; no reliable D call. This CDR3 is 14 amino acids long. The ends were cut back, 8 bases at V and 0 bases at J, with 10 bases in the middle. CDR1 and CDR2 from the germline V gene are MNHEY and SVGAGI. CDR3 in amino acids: CASPTSANTGELFF. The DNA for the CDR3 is TGTGCCAGCCCGACGAGCGCGAACACCGGGGAGCTGTTTTTT.

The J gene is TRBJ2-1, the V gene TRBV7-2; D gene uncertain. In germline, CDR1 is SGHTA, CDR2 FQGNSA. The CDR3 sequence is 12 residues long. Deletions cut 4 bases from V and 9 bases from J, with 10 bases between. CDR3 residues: CASSYRLGEQFF. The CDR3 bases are TGTGCCAGCAGCTATCGTCTCGGTGAGCAGTTCTTC.

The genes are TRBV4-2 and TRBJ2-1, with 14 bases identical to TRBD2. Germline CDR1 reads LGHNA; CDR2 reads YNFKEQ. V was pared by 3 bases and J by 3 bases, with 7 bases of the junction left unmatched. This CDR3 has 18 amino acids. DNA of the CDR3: TGTGCCAGCAGCCAGAACCGACTAGCGGGGGGGAACTACAATGAGCAGTTCTTC. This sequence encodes CASSQNRLAGGNYNEQFF.

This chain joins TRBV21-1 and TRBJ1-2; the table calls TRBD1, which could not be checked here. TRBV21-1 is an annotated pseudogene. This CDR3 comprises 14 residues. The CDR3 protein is CASSKATGSHGYTF. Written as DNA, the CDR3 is TGTGCCAGCAGCAAAGCTACAGGAAGCCATGGCTACACCTTC.

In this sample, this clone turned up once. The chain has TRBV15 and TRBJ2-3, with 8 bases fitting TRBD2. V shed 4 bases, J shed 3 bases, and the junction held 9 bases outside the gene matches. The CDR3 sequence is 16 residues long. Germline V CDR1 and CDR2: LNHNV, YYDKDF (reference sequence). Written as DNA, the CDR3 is TGTGCCACCAGCACAGGCGAAAGCGGGGGTACAGATACGCAGTATTTT. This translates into CATSTGESGGTDTQYF.